The TCR beta chain described here comes from a study of shared clonotypes between healthy human individuals. Germline V gene sequence: CDR1 SGHDT, CDR2 YYEEEE. This CDR3 contains 15 residues. The V gene lost 4 bases and the J gene lost 2 bases, with 15 bases spanning the gap. Only Caucasian adults living in Nashville, Tennessee served as donors. The table came from immunoSEQ multiplex PCR; TCRdb's copy has only in-frame clones and leaves some out. The table includes about 690,000 clones, about 92% detected once. General study points: Even with large depth, rarefaction showed that sorted-subset sequencing was incomplete.

With regard to this clone: Its matching antigen is unknown.

V gene TRBV5-6 combines with J gene TRBJ1-1; D might be TRBD1 (5 bases). This sequence originates from a man between 18 and 35 years old in good health. Some clones in this sample may be carry-over from other donors' samples. Sequencing was performed on memory CD8+ T cells from PBMCs. Subset meaning: CD45RO+ cells pooled with CCR7-negative TemRA cells. The CDR3, as DNA: TGTGCCAGCAGCGAATCAGGGTTGAAAAACACTGAAGCTTTCTTT. Protein product: CASSESGLKNTEAFF.